The sequence of this T cell receptor (beta chain) was determined in a study of cytomegalovirus exposure and HLA in healthy donors (dated by TCRdb to between 2016 and 2019). Concerning the study at large: According to an earlier analysis of several hundred of the donors, about 179 million T cells yielded 90 million to 140 million unique TCR beta sequences and more than 250 Gb of sequence data. About 330 gigabases of sequencing data and 70 million to 100 million unique TCR sequences made up an early release that covered approximately 620 HLA-typed donors. The genetic ancestry cluster associated with self-reported Caucasian donors included 70% to 85% of the roughly 380 genotyped donors. The study aimed to test whether cataloging public T cell receptors could reveal signatures of past pathogen exposure. The study profiled the T cell repertoires of some 610 subjects by immunosequencing and related them to cytomegalovirus serostatus. Along with the approximately 700-subject first cohort, a separate validation cohort of over 90 different subjects was used. High-throughput TCR immunosequencing, statistical association of individual TCRs with disease status, and machine learning were combined to predict cytomegalovirus infection status. A later analysis re-examined previously published TCR beta repertoires from about 700 donors and added high-resolution HLA genotyping to investigate patterns of TCR occurrence. Rather than drawing on any new phenotypic data, the later analysis identified candidate immune exposures from TCR beta sequences and the way those sequences occurred across donors. To decide whether each TCR beta V gene segment behaved as functional or pseudogenic, an earlier analysis of some 570 of the donors relied on high-throughput TCR beta sequencing. Donor age, sex, ethnicity and CMV serostatus were collected together with the repertoire data. A later genetic analysis took genome-wide SNP genotypes for about 65% of the 666 donors and used that subset as a discovery cohort. All discovery cohort repertoires had been generated on a single sequencing platform. Class I and class II HLA loci were covered by the typing at four-digit resolution. The number of donors typed differed by locus, with 629-630 for A, B, C, DRB1 and DQB1, 522 for DQA1, approximately 580 for DPA1, and 400 to 490 for DPB1. Roughly 5 DR-DQ haplotypes were treated as single units for association and clustering because of strong linkage in the cohort. Among roughly 400 genotyped donors of the cohort, an average of roughly 230,000 unique TCR beta nucleotide sequences was sequenced per donor, of which about 19% were non-productive.

The protocol used for the library was the immunoSEQ multiplex PCR assay. For the multiplex PCR, a mixture combining 60 forward primers for TCR Vbeta segments and 13 reverse primers for TCR Jbeta segments was used. The CDR3 region of rearranged TCR beta genes was amplified from genomic DNA with a multiplex PCR assay. The Illumina HiSeq System was used to sequence the amplified TCR beta libraries as 87-base-pair reads. The authors' pipeline ran thus. In a later analysis, around 80 million unique TCR beta chains were counted across the roughly 610 repertoires, and about 10 million of these chains were shared by at least two donors. A nearest-neighbor algorithm error-corrected the raw reads and collapsed the reads into unique sequences, merging closely related sequences to remove PCR and sequencing errors. Alignment of CDR3 sequences to IMGT reference sequences was used to assign V, D and J gene segments. For a sequence to be retained, a match of at least six nucleotides was required to both a V gene segment and a J gene segment. Rearrangements were classified as productive when the CDR3 lacked stop codons and remained in frame with V and J, and all other rearrangements were classified as non-productive. Following IMGT convention, CDR3 was defined as the stretch from the second conserved V-encoded cysteine to the conserved J-encoded phenylalanine. In an earlier analysis of more than 550 of the donors, sequences lacking an unambiguous match to a single V gene segment were excluded. An earlier analysis of 587 of the donors classified V segments as functional when productive rearrangements were above 56.7% and as segregating when the standard deviation between donors was above 5%. A statistical classification framework was developed to diagnose cytomegalovirus status using the catalog of TCR beta chain sequences. V and J gene assignment, in a later analysis, came from comparing TCR nucleotide sequences with IMGT/GENE-DB human TR gene sequences. Using the TCRdist pipeline, a later analysis assigned CDR3 sequences along with most-parsimonious VDJ recombination scenarios. In a later analysis, each TCR beta chain was defined by its CDR3 amino acid sequence together with its V-gene family, and reads without a unique V-gene family were excluded. To address suspected cross-contamination and a sequencing artifact, a later analysis removed approximately 600 highly shared, low-generation-probability nucleotide sequences. A later analysis calculated a clonal expansion index for each public chain from normalized within-repertoire ranks of inferred template counts. A later analysis computed generation probabilities with a VDJ recombination model fitted to out-of-frame rearrangements, and checked the results against IGoR. Hypergeometric tests were used in a later analysis to score TCR-TCR, TCR-HLA and TCR-CMV co-occurrence, with a repertoire-size bias correction applied to the TCR pairs. In a later analysis, false discovery rates were estimated by permuting HLA or CMV assignments 20 times. In a later analysis, co-occurring TCRs were grouped using DBSCAN, with TCRdist sequence similarity added in when clustering inside HLA-allele-positive subsets. Repertoires with fewer than 30,000 or more than 120,000 public chains, plus five repertoires with anomalous nucleotide sharing, were excluded from co-occurrence clustering. TCRdb re-hosts the immuneACCESS table, in-frame sequences only. Its copies lack some clones; in the studies checked, an unresolved V gene accounts for under half of them, and the cause for the rest is not known. That table furnishes V, J and clone size, whereas the DNA furnished D and trimming. This sample comprises some 130,000 clones, around 77% of them detected only once. In total, the top ten clones hold more than 0.95% of the sample.

This clone was observed a single time. Its antigen is unknown. Qualities for individual bases were not recorded, and no much larger clone is one base off. The cohort comprised more than 550 healthy bone marrow donors. At the time of sampling, every cohort member was nominally healthy, though immune exposures that went unrecorded were likely present. The donor was CMV seronegative and was included in the group of 352 seronegative cohort members. Each donor provided a peripheral blood sample, and peripheral blood mononuclear cells were used for TCR beta sequencing. Genomic DNA extraction from the blood cell samples was performed with the Qiagen DNeasy Blood Extraction Kit. General study outcomes and caveats: The study gave a list of under 200 TCR beta chains associated with cytomegalovirus. A later analysis reported that several top co-occurrence clusters appeared linked to parvovirus B19, influenza, CMV and Epstein-Barr virus. Because the 87-base-pair reads could not distinguish some IMGT-functional V segments, including TRBV6-2 and TRBV6-3, those segments were excluded. Because some donors lacked HLA typing at each locus, the association tests relied only on the typed subset. The cohort was sequenced for TCR beta chains only, and without alpha or paired-chain data the features that could be detected were limited. A few of the identified cytomegalovirus-associated TCR beta chains were confirmed in vitro to be specific for cytomegalovirus antigens. A further reported finding was that TCR beta sequences accurately predicted the HLA-A and HLA-B alleles for most subjects in the first cohort. CMV serostatus was the only immune exposure information available for the cohort. A cluster of highly shared sequence variants was judged likely to represent a technical artifact of the sequencing pipeline. In a later genetic analysis, fewer N-insertions in productive TCRs were reported among donors in an Asian-associated ancestry cluster than the approximately 670-donor mean. Broadly in line with IMGT annotations, most TCR beta V segments showed up in productive rearrangements about 90% or about 30% of the time in an earlier analysis of roughly 590 of the donors. V-gene and J-gene trimming of TCR beta chains was associated with a missense DCLRE1C variant in a later genetic analysis, and the association was replicated in an independent cohort. According to the authors, the approach could potentially be generalized to other disease states and immunological phenotypes. In a later analysis, most CMV-associated TCR beta chains were found to appear HLA-restricted, with HLA associations seemingly driven largely by CMV exposure. Specific HLA alleles were associated with more than 15,000 TCR beta sequences at a false discovery rate of 0.05 in a later analysis. Compared with equally common non-associated chains, HLA-associated TCR beta chains in a later analysis were more clonally expanded and had lower generation probabilities. A later analysis found that TCR association rates varied across HLA loci, with DRB1 alleles showing the most associated TCRs and HLA-C alleles the fewest. Most TCR sequences were observed very rarely across donors, whereas some public TCRs were present in many individuals. Cytomegalovirus status was reported to be diagnosed by the classifier with high specificity and sensitivity in both the original and validation cohorts. Roughly uniform sequencing depth across donors was assumed in presence/absence analyses, although this assumption may not hold. Seventeen rarely observed V segments, including chromosome 9 orphons, were excluded from the earlier analysis of several hundred of the donors because counts were too low. Strong co-occurrence of HLA alleles, especially DR and DQ, made assigning TCR associations to individual alleles difficult. Correlated functional status among segregating V segments might be attributable to linkage disequilibrium, but an unknown experimental factor could not be ruled out.

Trimmed from V: 6 bases; trimmed from J: 6 bases; junction bases lacking a gene match: 12. Taken from cysteine to phenylalanine, the CDR3 has 15 residues. Only the CDR3 region is kept as DNA, spanning 45 bases read in frame from base 1. CDR1 and CDR2 are drawn from the germline V gene: SNHLY, FYNNEI. The V gene is TRBV2 and the J gene is TRBJ2-7; TRBD1 fits 9 bases in the junction. Sequenced sample: PBMCs. The sequence derives from a man younger than 35 in good health and CMV-seronegative. CDR3 protein: CASSDVGQGYGEQYF. The nucleotide sequence reads TGTGCCAGCAGCGACGTAGGACAGGGGTACGGCGAGCAGTACTTC. Reference TRBV2 and TRBJ2-7 proteins supply the regions before and after the CDR3; the full variable domain is: EPEVTQTPSHQVTQMGQEVILRCVPISNHLYFYWYRQILGQKVEFLVSFYNNEISEKSEIFDDQFSVERPDGSNFTLKIRSTKLEDSAMYFCASSDVGQGYGEQYFGPGTRLTVT.